The entry that follows covers one T cell receptor beta chain sequence. Its antigen is undetermined. The junction differs from germline at one of its ends, possibly a read error. The data derive from a study of cytomegalovirus exposure and HLA in healthy donors. Findings and caveats of the study: Earlier analysis yielded a pattern in which most TCR beta V segments were productive about 87% or about 30% of the time. Serostatus for CMV was the only available immune exposure information.

The CDR3 loop spans 14 amino acids. CDR1 SGHTA and CDR2 FQGNSA come from the germline V gene. The PCR contained 60 Vbeta and 13 Jbeta primers. How the authors handled the data: As a later analysis found, there were tens of millions of unique TCR beta chains, of which roughly 11 million were shared. TCRdb keeps only in-frame clones here, not all; method: immunoSEQ multiplex PCR. The V and J calls and clone size come from that table; D and trimming were worked out from the DNA. The sample has under 200,000 clones; over 80% are singletons. Though nominally healthy at sampling, donors likely had unrecorded immune exposures.

This TCR was recovered from a girl aged 5-17 years in good health and CMV-seropositive. Sequencing was carried out using PBMCs. The V call is TRBV7-2, the J call TRBJ2-1, with 10 bases matching TRBD2. For the CDR3, the DNA is TGTGCCAGCAGCTTAGGACTAGCGGGTAATGCGCAGTTCTTC. Its translation is CASSLGLAGNAQFF.